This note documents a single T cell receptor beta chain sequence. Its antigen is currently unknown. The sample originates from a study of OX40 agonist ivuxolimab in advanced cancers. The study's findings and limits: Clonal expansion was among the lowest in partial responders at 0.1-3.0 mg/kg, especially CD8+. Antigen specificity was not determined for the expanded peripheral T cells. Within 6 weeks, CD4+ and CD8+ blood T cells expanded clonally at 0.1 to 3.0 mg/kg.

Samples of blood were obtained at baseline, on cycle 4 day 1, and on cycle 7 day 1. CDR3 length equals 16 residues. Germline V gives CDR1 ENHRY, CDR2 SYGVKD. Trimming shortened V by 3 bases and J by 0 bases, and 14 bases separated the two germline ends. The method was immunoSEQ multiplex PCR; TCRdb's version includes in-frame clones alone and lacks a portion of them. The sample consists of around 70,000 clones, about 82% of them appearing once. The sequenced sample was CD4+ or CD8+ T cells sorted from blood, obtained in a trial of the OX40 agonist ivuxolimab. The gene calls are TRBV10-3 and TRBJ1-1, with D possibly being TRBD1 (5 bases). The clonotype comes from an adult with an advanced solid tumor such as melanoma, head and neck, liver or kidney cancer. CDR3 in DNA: TGTGCCATCAGTGACCGGGGGATTGCCTTGAACACTGAAGCTTTCTTT. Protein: CAISDRGIALNTEAFF.